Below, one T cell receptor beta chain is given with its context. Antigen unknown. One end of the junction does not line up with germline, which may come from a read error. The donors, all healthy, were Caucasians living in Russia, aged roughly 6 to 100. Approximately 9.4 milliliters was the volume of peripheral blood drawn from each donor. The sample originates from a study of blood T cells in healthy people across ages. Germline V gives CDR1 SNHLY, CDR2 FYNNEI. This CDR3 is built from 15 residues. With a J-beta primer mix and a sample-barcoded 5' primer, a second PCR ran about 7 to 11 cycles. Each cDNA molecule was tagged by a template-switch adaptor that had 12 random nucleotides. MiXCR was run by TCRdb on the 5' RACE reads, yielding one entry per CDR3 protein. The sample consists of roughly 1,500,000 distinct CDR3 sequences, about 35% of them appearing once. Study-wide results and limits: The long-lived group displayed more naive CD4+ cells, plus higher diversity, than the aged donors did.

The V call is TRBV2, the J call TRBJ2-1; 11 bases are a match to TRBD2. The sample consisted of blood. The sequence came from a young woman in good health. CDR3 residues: CASSATSGAYNEQVF. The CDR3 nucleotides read TGTGCCAGCAGTGCGACTAGCGGGGCGTACAATGAGCAGGTCTTC. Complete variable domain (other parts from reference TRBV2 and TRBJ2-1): EPEVTQTPSHQVTQMGQEVILRCVPISNHLYFYWYRQILGQKVEFLVSFYNNEISEKSEIFDDQFSVERPDGSNFTLKIRSTKLEDSAMYFCASSATSGAYNEQVFGPGTRLTVL.